Presented here are 21 T cell receptor beta chains from one specimen sequenced in a study of post-analysis software for immune sequencing data (dated by TCRdb to about 2015). Overall results and qualifications from the work: Patients showed significantly higher frequencies than controls for about 5 TRBV segments, among them TRBV5-6, TRBV5-1 and TRBV20-1.

These receptors have no known antigen. The protocol used for the library was PCR. Sequencing used an Illumina HiSeq 2500. Unique molecular identifiers were incorporated into TCR beta cDNA libraries to reduce PCR and sequencing biases. The public reads were reprocessed in TCRdb via fastp at Q25 and MiXCR, keeping in-frame beta chains. Duplicate CDR3 protein sequences are folded into a single record with the most common DNA and genes. This sample has over 700,000 distinct CDR3 sequences in its table, and 30% of those were observed once. The top ten hold around 0.56% of the sample. The specimen sequenced was blood. Receptors were obtained from a girl between 10 and 17 years old with multiple sclerosis.

The chain recombines TRBV3-1 with TRBJ2-3; D is unresolved. Between the trimmed V and J ends, which lost 1 base and 3 bases, there was a span of 11 bases. CDR1 and CDR2 from the germline V gene are LGHDT and YNNKEL (reference sequence). This CDR3 spans 15 amino acids. The CDR3 region is CASSQALTLTDTQYF. CDR3 coding DNA: TGTGCCAGCAGCCAAGCCTTAACCTTGACAGATACGCAGTATTTT.

The rearrangement links TRBV29-1 to TRBJ2-1; 7 positions match TRBD1. Trimming removed 4 bases from V and 0 bases from J; junction bases left unmatched: 3. In germline, CDR1 is SQVTM, CDR2 ANQGSEA. The CDR3 is 14 residues long. CDR3 sequence (DNA): TGCAGCGTTGCCGGGACAGCCTCCTACAATGAGCAGTTCTTC. The encoded protein is CSVAGTASYNEQFF.

This chain uses TRBV29-1 with TRBJ1-2, with a possible D match to TRBD1 (5 bases). V was shortened by 8 bases and J by 8 bases, with 21 bases between the two germline ends. There are 13 residues in the CDR3. CDR1 SQVTM and CDR2 ANQGSEA come from the germline V gene. This CDR3 reads CSTGREREGGYTF. In nucleotides, the CDR3 is TGCAGCACTGGCCGGGAGCGCGAGGGGGGCTACACCTTC.

This chain links TRBV20-1 with TRBJ2-1; D gene uncertain. The CDR3 extends over 14 amino acids. Germline V CDR1 and CDR2: DFQATT, SNEGSKA (reference sequence). Trimming removed 1 base at V and 3 bases at J, with 10 bases between. CDR3 protein: CSARGVAHYNEQFF. The CDR3 DNA sequence: TGCAGTGCTAGAGGGGTGGCGCACTACAATGAGCAGTTCTTC.

This chain connects TRBV20-1 to TRBJ2-4, with no clear D. The CDR3 length is 13 residues. CDR1 DFQATT and CDR2 SNEGSKA come from the germline V gene (reference sequence). V lost 6 bases and J 13 bases, leaving 22 bases between the germline ends. The CDR3 bases are TGCAGTGCCCAAGGGATTGGTTCCCTGGGGCAGTACTTC. This encodes CSAQGIGSLGQYF.

This clonotype was seen a few times. The V gene is TRBV15, the J gene TRBJ1-1; D not resolved. Germline CDR1 is LNHNV and CDR2 is YYDKDF (reference sequence). Trimming removed 2 bases at V and 1 base at J, with 11 bases between. This CDR3 region has 15 residues. CDR3 sequence: CATSRLRTANTEAFF. Here the CDR3 DNA reads TGTGCCACCAGCAGATTGAGGACGGCGAACACTGAAGCTTTCTTT.

The CDR3 DNA reads TGCAGCGTTGGACAGGGGACCCTTGGAAACACCATATATTTT. Its protein product is CSVGQGTLGNTIYF. This chain joins TRBV29-1 and TRBJ1-3; TRBD1 aligns across 8 bases. From germline, CDR1 is SQVTM and CDR2 ANQGSEA. V dropped 4 bases and J dropped 3; count of bases not matched to a gene: 5. CDR3 length: 14 residues. The variable domain in full, with the rest retrieved from reference TRBV29-1 and TRBJ1-3, is SAVISQKPSRDICQRGTSLTIQCQVDSQVTMMFWYRQQPGQSLTLIATANQGSEATYESGFVIDKFPISRPNLTFSTLTVSNMSPEDSSIYLCSVGQGTLGNTIYFGEGSWLTVV.

CDR3 sequence: CASSQDPGATEAFF. The DNA for the CDR3 is TGCGCCAGCAGCCAAGATCCTGGGGCCACTGAAGCTTTCTTT. The chain combines TRBV4-1 with TRBJ1-1, with D perhaps matching TRBD1 (5 bases). This CDR3 comprises 14 residues. V was clipped by 0 bases and J by 4 bases, with 9 bases between them. From germline, CDR1 is MGHRA and CDR2 YSYEKL.

V gene TRBV5-1 combines with J gene TRBJ1-5; D is ambiguous. Germline V lookup: CDR1 SGHRS, CDR2 YFSETQ. This CDR3 comprises 14 residues. With 5 bases removed from V and 1 base from J, the gap between germline ends came to 10 bases. This CDR3 reads CASSPGLSNQPQHF. The CDR3 DNA reads TGCGCCAGCAGTCCGGGTTTGAGCAATCAGCCCCAGCATTTT.

This clonotype was seen a handful of times. The chain recombines TRBV7-9 with TRBJ2-7; either TRBD1 or TRBD2 may supply D (6 bases each). V was pared by 0 bases and J by 5 bases, with 11 bases between. This CDR3 is 14 amino acids long. Per the germline V gene, CDR1 is SEHNR and CDR2 is FQNEAQ (reference sequence). Here the CDR3 reads CASSLASRGDEQYF. CDR3 DNA: TGTGCCAGCAGCTTAGCCTCTAGGGGGGACGAGCAGTACTTC.

The sample holds a few counts of this clonotype. This chain links TRBV7-2 with TRBJ1-5; 7 nucleotides align to TRBD1. The V and J ends lost 5 bases and 5 bases, in that order; junction bases with no gene match: 12. Germline V gene data show CDR1 as SGHTA and CDR2 as FQGNSA. The CDR3 extends over 16 amino acids. In nucleotides, the CDR3 is TGTGCCAGCAGCGGCGGCCCACAGGGGAGGTATCAGCCCCAGCATTTT. It translates to CASSGGPQGRYQPQHF.

This clonotype has more than one count but fewer than ten. This chain uses TRBV5-1 with TRBJ2-1; D gene uncertain. CDR3 size: 15 residues. Trimming cost V 2 bases and J 7 bases, with 16 bases left between them. CDR1 is SGHRS, CDR2 YFSETQ, per germline. Here the CDR3 DNA reads TGCGCCAGCAGCTTTGCGGCAGGAGTGGAAAATGAGCAGTTCTTC. It is translated as CASSFAAGVENEQFF.

The chain recombines TRBV7-2 with TRBJ1-2, with 12 bases matching TRBD1. The CDR3 has 15 residues. Germline V gene data show CDR1 as SGHTA and CDR2 as FQGNSA. Trimming cost V 0 bases and J 7 bases; bases outside gene matches: 3. DNA of the CDR3: TGTGCCAGCAGCTTAGCAGGGACAGGGGGCCGTGGCTACACCTTC. It specifies CASSLAGTGGRGYTF.

The chain carries TRBV7-2 and TRBJ1-6; unclear D gene. This CDR3 comprises 14 residues. Trimming left V 2 bases short and J 9 bases short, with 11 bases between. Germline V CDR1 and CDR2: SGHTA, FQGNSA. CDR3 region: CASSLSPISSPLHF. The CDR3 DNA reads as TGTGCCAGCAGCTTATCCCCCATTTCTTCACCCCTCCACTTT.

V usage is TRBV7-9 and J usage is TRBJ1-4; TRBD1 matches at 9 bases. V was pared by 4 bases and J by 4 bases, with 4 bases of the junction left unmatched. CDR3 length equals 15 residues. Germline V gene sequence: CDR1 SEHNR, CDR2 FQNEAQ (reference sequence). CDR3 residues: CASSSGQGNNEKLFF. DNA of the CDR3: TGTGCCAGCAGCTCTGGACAGGGGAATAATGAAAAACTGTTTTTT.

This clonotype was detected a few times. V gene TRBV20-1 combines with J gene TRBJ2-1; D is possibly TRBD2 (5 bases). This CDR3 contains 13 residues. Germline V gives CDR1 DFQATT, CDR2 SNEGSKA (reference sequence). Trimming removed 6 bases at V and 1 base at J, with 10 bases between. Here the CDR3 DNA reads TGCAGTGCATGGGAGAGTTCCTACAATGAGCAGTTCTTC. Protein sequence: CSAWESSYNEQFF.

This clonotype has only a few counts. The chain is built from TRBV25-1 and TRBJ1-2, with D hard to call. The germline V gene has CDR1 MGHDK and CDR2 SYGVNS. CDR3 length: 12 residues. The V gene lost 6 bases and the J gene lost 6 bases, with 11 bases spanning the gap. The CDR3 sequence is CASSGPSHGYTF. Here the CDR3 DNA reads TGTGCCAGCAGCGGACCTAGTCATGGCTACACCTTC.

The V gene is TRBV5-6, the J gene TRBJ1-5, with D perhaps matching TRBD1 (6 bases). The CDR3 consists of 14 residues. Germline CDR1 reads SGHDT; CDR2 reads YYEEEE. The V gene lost 0 bases and the J gene lost 7 bases, with 11 bases spanning the gap. CDR3 DNA: TGTGCCAGCAGCTTGGGGGGGGCATGGCAGCCCCAGCATTTT. Residues: CASSLGGAWQPQHF. Based on the CDR3 plus reference TRBV5-6 and TRBJ1-5, the full variable domain is DAGVTQSPTHLIKTRGQQVTLRCSPKSGHDTVSWYQQALGQGPQFIFQYYEEEERQRGNFPDRFSGHQFPNYSSELNVNALLLGDSALYLCASSLGGAWQPQHFGDGTRLSIL.

The rearrangement joins TRBV6-2 or TRBV6-3 to TRBJ2-2, with 7 positions matching TRBD1. Germline loops: CDR1 MNHEY, CDR2 SVGEGT. The V gene end was trimmed by 7 bases and the J gene end by 4 bases; junction bases not matched to a gene: 9. This CDR3 contains 15 residues. CDR3 sequence: CASNTFGTATGELFF. As DNA, the CDR3 is TGTGCCAGCAACACCTTCGGGACAGCCACCGGGGAGCTGTTTTTT.

The J gene is TRBJ2-1, the V gene TRBV20-1; D remains ambiguous. The V gene's germline CDR1 is DFQATT and CDR2 SNEGSKA (reference sequence). Trimming shortened V by 1 base and J by 9 bases, and 16 bases separated the two germline ends. The CDR3 totals 14 residues. In DNA, the CDR3 is TGCAGTGCTAGAGGTTTGGTAGTTCCCGCTGAGCAGTTCTTC. Translating it yields CSARGLVVPAEQFF.

This clonotype was recorded a few times. The chain is built from TRBV2 and TRBJ2-5, with TRBD1 as a possible D gene (5 bases). Germline V CDR1 and CDR2: SNHLY, FYNNEI. Deletions cut 6 bases from V and 5 bases from J, with 16 bases between. The CDR3 has 14 amino acids. Written as DNA, the CDR3 is TGTGCCAGCAGCTGGGGCAATGAAGCGGAGACCCAGTACTTC. It codes for CASSWGNEAETQYF.